This T cell receptor (beta chain) stems from a study of blood T cell repertoires in COVID-19. In germline, CDR1 is ENHRY, CDR2 SYGVKD. The CDR3 extends over 15 amino acids. V dropped 6 bases and J dropped 6; count of bases not matched to a gene: 10. Libraries were prepared by immunoSEQ multiplex PCR; TCRdb keeps only in-frame clonotypes and omits some of them. Of around 83,000 clones in the sample, roughly 84% were seen once. The material sequenced was peripheral blood. The rearrangement uses TRBV10-3 and TRBJ2-4, with TRBD1 matching over 8 bases. This clonotype was obtained from a woman in her sixties or seventies with acute or convalescent COVID-19. In nucleotides, the CDR3 is TGTGCCATCAGGGACCCTGACAGGGGAGTAAACATTCAGTACTTC. This encodes CAIRDPDRGVNIQYF.